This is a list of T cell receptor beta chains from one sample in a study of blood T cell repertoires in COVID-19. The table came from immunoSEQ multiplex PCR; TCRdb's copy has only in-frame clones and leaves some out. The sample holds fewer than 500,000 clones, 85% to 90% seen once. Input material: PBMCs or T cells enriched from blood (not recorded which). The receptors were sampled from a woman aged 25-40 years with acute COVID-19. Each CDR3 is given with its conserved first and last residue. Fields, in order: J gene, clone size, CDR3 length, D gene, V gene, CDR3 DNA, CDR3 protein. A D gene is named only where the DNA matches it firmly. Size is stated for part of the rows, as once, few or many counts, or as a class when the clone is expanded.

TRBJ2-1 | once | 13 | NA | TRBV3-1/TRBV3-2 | TGTGCCAGCAGCCACCGGTACCTCGATGAGCAGTTCTTC | CASSHRYLDEQFF
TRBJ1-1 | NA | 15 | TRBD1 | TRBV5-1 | TGCGCCAGCAGCCCCAGGGACAGGGGGTCATCAGGAGCTTTCTTT | CASSPRDRGSSGAFF
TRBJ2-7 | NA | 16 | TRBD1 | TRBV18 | TGTGCCAGCTCACCGGGCTCGGGACAGTCGACCTACGAGCAGTACTTC | CASSPGSGQSTYEQYF
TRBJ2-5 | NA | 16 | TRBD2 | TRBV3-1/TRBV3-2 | TGTGCCAGCAGCCAATACAGTGCGGGGGGCCCCGAGACCCAGTACTTC | CASSQYSAGGPETQYF
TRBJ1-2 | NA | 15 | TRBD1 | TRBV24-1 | TGTGCCACCAGTGACCCCAGACAGGGGGCACGAGGCTACACCTTC | CATSDPRQGARGYTF
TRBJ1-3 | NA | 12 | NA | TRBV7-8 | TGTGCCAGCAGCCTAAAAGGAAACACCATATATTTT | CASSLKGNTIYF
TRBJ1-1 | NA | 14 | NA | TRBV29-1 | TGCAGCCCGACTTTTCGGGGATCGAACACTGAAGCTTTCTTT | CSPTFRGSNTEAFF
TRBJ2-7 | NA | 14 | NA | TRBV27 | TGTGCCAGCAGTTATTCCGACAGCTCCTACGAGCAGTACTTC | CASSYSDSSYEQYF
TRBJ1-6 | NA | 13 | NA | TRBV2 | TGTGCCAGCAGTGAAAGGGAGTATTCACCCCTCCACTTT | CASSEREYSPLHF
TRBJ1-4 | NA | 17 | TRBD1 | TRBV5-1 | TGCGCCAGCAGCTCTACTGCACAGGGGTCAGCTAATGAAAAACTGTTTTTT | CASSSTAQGSANEKLFF
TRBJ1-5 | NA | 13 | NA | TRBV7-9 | TGTGCCAGCAGCCCAGAGGGTGGGGAACCCCAGCATTTT | CASSPEGGEPQHF
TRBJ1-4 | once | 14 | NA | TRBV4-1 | TGCGCCAGCAGCCAAGATGTCGCAGATGAAAAACTGTTTTTT | CASSQDVADEKLFF
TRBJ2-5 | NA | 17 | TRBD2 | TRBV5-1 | TGCGCCAGCAGCTTGGGGCCGGCTAGCGGGTCCTTGGGGACCCAGTACTTC | CASSLGPASGSLGTQYF
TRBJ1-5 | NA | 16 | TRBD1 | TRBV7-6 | TGTGCCAGCAGCTTAGGTACAGGGGGGGTCAATCAGCCCCAGCATTTT | CASSLGTGGVNQPQHF
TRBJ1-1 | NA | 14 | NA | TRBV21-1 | TGTGCCAGCAGTCCGGGACAGGGAGGTACTGAAGCTTTCTTT | CASSPGQGGTEAFF